This TCR beta chain was recorded in a study of T cell responses to AZD1222 COVID-19 vaccine. Findings and limits, study-wide: Seropositive AZD1222 recipients at baseline numbered only five or six.

Using immunoSEQ multiplex PCR, the repertoire was profiled, and TCRdb retains in-frame clones only, with some absent. The sample holds 65,000 to 90,000 clones, about nine tenths seen once. Germline V gene sequence: CDR1 MDHEN, CDR2 SYDVKM. The CDR3 has 12 residues. Trimming removed 10 bases from V and 9 bases from J, with 16 bases in between. This clone was seen just once. Its antigen remains unidentified. Sequences were derived from peripheral blood, sampled on day 0 of AZD1222 vaccination. The chain uses TRBV28 and TRBJ2-4, with D tentatively TRBD2 (6 bases). The clonotype comes from an adult in good health. CDR3 nucleotides: TGTGCCATTAGGAGGGGACCGGGCATTCAGTACTTC. Its translation is CAIRRGPGIQYF.